This T cell receptor beta chain was sequenced in a study of blood T cell repertoires in COVID-19. For the study at large: Material from acute and convalescent COVID-19 was sourced from the United States, Italy and Spain. T cells, B-cell-depleted T cells, or PBMCs provided the cDNA or gDNA that served as material.

Seattle-derived patients entered the study during active infection and were followed longitudinally. As originally analysed: From reference gene primer amplification, estimates of nucleated cell counts were derived. Sequencing was performed with immunoSEQ multiplex PCR; in TCRdb, only in-frame clones are kept and a portion is missing. V, J and clone size reflect that table, while D and trimming were determined from the DNA. The sample carries over 450,000 clones, 80% to 90% recorded once. This CDR3 contains 15 residues. With 7 bases clipped from V and 4 bases from J, the junction kept 10 bases outside the gene matches. CDR1 is SGHNT and CDR2 is YYREEE in the germline V gene (reference sequence).

The source is a man younger than 35 with COVID-19, enrolled during active disease. The chain links TRBV5-4 to TRBJ2-5; 10 nucleotides line up with TRBD2. Material: peripheral blood. CDR3 DNA sequence: TGTGCCAGCGGTAGCGGGGGGCCTAAATCAGAGACCCAGTACTTC. This sequence encodes CASGSGGPKSETQYF.